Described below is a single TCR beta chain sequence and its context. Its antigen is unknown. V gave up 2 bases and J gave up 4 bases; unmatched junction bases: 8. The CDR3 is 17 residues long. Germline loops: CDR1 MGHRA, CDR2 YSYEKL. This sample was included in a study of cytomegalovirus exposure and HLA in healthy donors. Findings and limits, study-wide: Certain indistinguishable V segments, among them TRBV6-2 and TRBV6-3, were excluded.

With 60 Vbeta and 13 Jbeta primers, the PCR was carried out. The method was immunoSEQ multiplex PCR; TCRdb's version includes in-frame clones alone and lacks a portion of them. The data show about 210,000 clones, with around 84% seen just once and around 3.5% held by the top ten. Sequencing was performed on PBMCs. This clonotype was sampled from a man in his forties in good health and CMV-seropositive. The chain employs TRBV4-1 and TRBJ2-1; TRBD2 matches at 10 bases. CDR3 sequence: CASSQSPSGGLYNEQFF. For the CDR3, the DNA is TGCGCCAGCAGCCAAAGTCCTAGCGGGGGACTATACAATGAGCAGTTCTTC.